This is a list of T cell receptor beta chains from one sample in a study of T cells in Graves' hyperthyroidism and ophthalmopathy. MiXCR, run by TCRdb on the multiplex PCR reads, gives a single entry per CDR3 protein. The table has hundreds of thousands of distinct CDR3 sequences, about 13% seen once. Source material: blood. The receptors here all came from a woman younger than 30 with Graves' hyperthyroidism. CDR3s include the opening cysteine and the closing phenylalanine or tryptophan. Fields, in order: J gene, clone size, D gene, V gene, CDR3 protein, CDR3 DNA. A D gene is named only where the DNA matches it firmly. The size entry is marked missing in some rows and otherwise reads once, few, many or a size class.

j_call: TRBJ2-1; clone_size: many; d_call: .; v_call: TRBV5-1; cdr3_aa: CASSPREVNNEQFF; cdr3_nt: TGCGCCAGCAGCCCCCGGGAAGTAAACAATGAGCAGTTCTTC
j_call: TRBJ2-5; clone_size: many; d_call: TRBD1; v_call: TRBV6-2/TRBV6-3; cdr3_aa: CASSYLDRVRETQYF; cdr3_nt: TGTGCCAGCAGTTACCTCGACAGGGTTCGGGAGACCCAGTACTTC
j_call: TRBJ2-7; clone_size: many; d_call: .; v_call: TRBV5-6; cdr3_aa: CASSLDGSSYEQYF; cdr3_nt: TGTGCCAGCAGCTTGGACGGCAGCTCCTACGAGCAGTACTTC
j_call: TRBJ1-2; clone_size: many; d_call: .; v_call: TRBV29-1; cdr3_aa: CSVEDDYGYTF; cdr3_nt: TGCAGCGTCGAAGACGACTATGGCTACACCTTC
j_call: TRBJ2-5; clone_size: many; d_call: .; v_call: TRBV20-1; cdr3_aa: CSARAGQYQETQYF; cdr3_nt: TGCAGTGCTAGAGCAGGCCAGTACCAAGAGACCCAGTACTTC
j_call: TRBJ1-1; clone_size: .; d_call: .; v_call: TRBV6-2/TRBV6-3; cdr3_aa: CASIQGFGMNTEAFF; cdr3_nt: TGTGCCAGCATCCAGGGGTTTGGGATGAACACTGAAGCTTTCTTT
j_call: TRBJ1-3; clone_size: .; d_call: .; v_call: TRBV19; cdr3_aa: CASSADRGNTIYF; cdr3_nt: TGTGCCAGTAGTGCCGACCGAGGAAACACCATATATTTT
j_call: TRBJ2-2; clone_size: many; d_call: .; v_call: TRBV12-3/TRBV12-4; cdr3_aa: CASTTRNTGELFF; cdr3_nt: TGTGCCAGCACTACTAGGAACACCGGGGAGCTGTTTTTT
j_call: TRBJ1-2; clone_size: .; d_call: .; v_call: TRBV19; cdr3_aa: CASSTGTRRNGYTF; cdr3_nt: TGTGCCAGTAGTACCGGAACAAGGAGGAATGGCTACACCTTC
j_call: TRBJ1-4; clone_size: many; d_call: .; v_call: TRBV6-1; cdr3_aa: CASVEGTNEKLFF; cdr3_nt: TGTGCCAGCGTCGAGGGAACCAATGAAAAACTGTTTTTT
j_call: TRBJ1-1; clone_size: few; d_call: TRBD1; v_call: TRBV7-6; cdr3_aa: CASSLTGSMNTEAFF; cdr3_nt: TGTGCCAGCAGTCTGACAGGGTCCATGAACACTGAAGCTTTCTTT
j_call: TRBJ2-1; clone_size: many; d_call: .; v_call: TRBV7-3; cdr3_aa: CASSLEAHSSYNEQFF; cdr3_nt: TGTGCCAGCAGCTTAGAGGCGCATAGCTCCTACAATGAGCAGTTCTTC
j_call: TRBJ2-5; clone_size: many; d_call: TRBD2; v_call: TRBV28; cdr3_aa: CASSTPRLAGGTQETQYF; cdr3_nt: TGTGCCAGCAGTACCCCGCGGCTAGCGGGAGGGACACAAGAGACCCAGTACTTC
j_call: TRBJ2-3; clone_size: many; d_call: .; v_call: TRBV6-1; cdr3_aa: CASTSPSTDTQYF; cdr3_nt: TGTGCCAGCACCAGCCCTTCCACAGATACGCAGTATTTT
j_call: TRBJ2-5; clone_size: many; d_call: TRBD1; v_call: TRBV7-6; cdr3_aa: CASSSGQGRETQYF; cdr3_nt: TGTGCCAGCAGCTCTGGACAGGGACGAGAGACCCAGTACTTC
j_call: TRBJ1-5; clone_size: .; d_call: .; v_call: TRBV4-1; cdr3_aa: CASSPLATNQPQHF; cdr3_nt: TGCGCCAGCAGCCCACTGGCCACTAATCAGCCCCAGCATTTT